One and the same sample provided the 23 T cell receptor beta chains below, sequenced in a study of cytomegalovirus exposure and HLA in healthy donors. PCR employed 60 Vbeta and 13 Jbeta primers. Repertoires were generated with immunoSEQ multiplex PCR, while TCRdb's copy carries only in-frame clones and drops some. The table has about 26,000 clones, about two thirds seen once. Input material: PBMCs. The origin of the receptors is a woman between 45 and 65 years old in good health and CMV-seronegative.

This chain links TRBV28 with TRBJ2-7; possibly TRBD1 for D (6 bases). V lost 7 bases to trimming and J lost 9 bases, with 25 bases between them. The CDR3 is 15 residues long. Germline V gene lookup returns CDR1 MDHEN and CDR2 SYDVKM. The CDR3 DNA sequence: TGTGCCAGCAACCTAGACCGGGACACCATTACGGTGCAGTACTTC. Residues: CASNLDRDTITVQYF.

This clone was counted once. V gene TRBV29-1 combines with J gene TRBJ1-1; D is perhaps TRBD1 (6 bases). Germline values: CDR1 SQVTM, CDR2 ANQGSEA. Trimming took off 4 bases at V and 7 bases at J, with 10 bases between the two ends. The CDR3 spans 11 residues. In DNA, the CDR3 is TGCAGCGTTGTGGGGGCCGGTGAAGCTTTCTTT. This encodes CSVVGAGEAFF.

V gene TRBV9 combines with J gene TRBJ2-7; 7 bases agree with TRBD1. J gave up 4 bases and V 0 bases, and 7 bases lay outside the gene matches. The CDR3 loop spans 15 amino acids. The germline V gene encodes CDR1 SGDLS and CDR2 YYNGEE. CDR3 in amino acids: CASSVATGDIYEQYF. DNA of the CDR3: TGTGCCAGCAGCGTAGCTACAGGGGATATTTACGAGCAGTACTTC. Variable domain in full (rest from reference TRBV9 and TRBJ2-7): DSGVTQTPKHLITATGQRVTLRCSPRSGDLSVYWYQQSLDQGLQFLIQYYNGEERAKGNILERFSAQQFPDLHSELNLSSLELGDSALYFCASSVATGDIYEQYFGPGTRLTVT.

The rearrangement links TRBV1 to TRBJ2-4; whether TRBD2, the table's D call, matches the DNA was not checked. TRBV1 is a recognized pseudogene. CDR3 length equals 16 residues. CDR3 coding DNA: TGCACCAGCAGCCAAGTCCCGGGGGGCGCCAAAAACATTCAGTACTTC. This codes for CTSSQVPGGAKNIQYF.

This clone was detected a few times. The chain recombines TRBV6-1 with TRBJ1-2; possible D gene TRBD1, 6 bases. CDR1 is MNHNS and CDR2 is SASEGT in the germline V gene. Between the trimmed V and J ends, which lost 4 bases and 5 bases, there was a span of 17 bases. This CDR3 comprises 15 residues. CDR3 protein: CASSGEGRGDYGYTF. In DNA, the CDR3 is TGTGCCAGCAGTGGAGAGGGCAGGGGCGATTATGGCTACACCTTC.

J is TRBJ1-6 and V is TRBV6-1; 7 bases map to TRBD1. This CDR3 spans 14 amino acids. Germline V lookup: CDR1 MNHNS, CDR2 SASEGT. J lost 9 bases, V lost 11 bases, and 13 bases had no gene match. CDR3 nucleotide sequence: TGTGCCGGTGGCCCCCGGGACAGACCTTCACCCCTCCACTTT. It codes for CAGGPRDRPSPLHF.

J is TRBJ1-4 and V is TRBV29-1, with no clear D. Trimming removed 6 bases from V and 6 bases from J, with 5 bases in between. The CDR3 is 10 amino acids. Looked up from germline, CDR1 is SQVTM and CDR2 is ANQGSEA. The CDR3 bases are TGCAGCGTCGGGGATGAAAAACTGTTTTTT. The encoded protein is CSVGDEKLFF.

The chain employs TRBV4-2 and TRBJ2-2; D might be TRBD2 (6 bases). The CDR3 runs 16 residues. Germline lookup yields CDR1 LGHNA and CDR2 YNFKEQ. Trimming left V 1 base short and J 3 bases short, with 12 bases between. CDR3 nucleotide sequence: TGTGCCAGCAGCCAAGCGGGAGTGGTGGACACCGGGGAGCTGTTTTTT. This translates into CASSQAGVVDTGELFF.

DNA for the CDR3: TGTGCCACCAGGAGTAGCGGGGGGGCCGTGCATGAGCAGTTCTTC. This gives the protein CATRSSGGAVHEQFF. The rearrangement joins TRBV15 to TRBJ2-1, with 11 bases identical to TRBD2. Looked up from germline, CDR1 is LNHNV and CDR2 is YYDKDF (reference sequence). There are 15 residues in the CDR3. The ends lost 6 bases at V and 8 bases at J; junction bases unmatched: 9.

This clone showed up just a few times. The V gene is TRBV5-1, the J gene TRBJ2-3; maybe TRBD1 (6 bases). The V gene lost 5 bases and the J gene lost 6 bases, with 13 bases spanning the gap. This CDR3 region has 13 residues. Looked up from germline, CDR1 is SGHRS and CDR2 is YFSETQ. CDR3: CASRGGLGDTQYF. DNA of the CDR3: TGCGCCAGCAGAGGGGGTCTAGGGGATACGCAGTATTTT.

This chain connects TRBV7-2 to TRBJ1-5; D is ambiguous. Trimming shortened V by 5 bases and J by 0 bases, and 11 bases separated the two germline ends. Germline CDR1 reads SGHTA; CDR2 reads FQGNSA. This CDR3 is built from 15 residues. This chain's CDR3 is CASSISAASNQPQHF. CDR3 in DNA: TGTGCCAGCAGCATCAGTGCGGCTAGCAATCAGCCCCAGCATTTT.

The V call is TRBV27, the J call TRBJ1-1; 10 nucleotides align to TRBD1. The germline V gene has CDR1 MNHEY and CDR2 SMNVEV (reference sequence). The CDR3 sequence is 14 residues long. Germline trimming cut 2 bases from V and 5 bases from J; bases unmatched to any gene: 2. The chain's CDR3 is CASSLGTGVTEAFF. The CDR3, as DNA: TGTGCCAGCAGTTTAGGGACAGGGGTAACTGAAGCTTTCTTT.

J is TRBJ1-1 and V is TRBV5-1; unclear D gene. Germline CDR1 is SGHRS and CDR2 is YFSETQ. CDR3 length: 14 residues. The V end lost 2 bases, the J end lost 1 base, and 9 bases lay between the germline ends. The CDR3, as DNA: TGCGCCAGCAGCTTAAGTCCAGAGAACACTGAAGCTTTCTTT. Residues: CASSLSPENTEAFF.

This clone was counted a few times. The chain has TRBV28 and TRBJ1-2, with 9 bases fitting TRBD1. CDR3 length: 15 residues. Germline V gene sequence: CDR1 MDHEN, CDR2 SYDVKM. The V and J ends lost 2 bases and 6 bases, in that order; junction bases with no gene match: 7. The CDR3 DNA reads as TGTGCCAGCAGTTTACGGGGGACAGGGAGGAATGGCTACACCTTC. This encodes CASSLRGTGRNGYTF.

This chain joins TRBV4-1 and TRBJ2-7, with D uncertain. The CDR3 is 17 residues long. The germline V and J ends were trimmed by 3 bases and 3 bases, with 21 bases remaining between them. Germline V CDR1 and CDR2: MGHRA, YSYEKL. In nucleotides, the CDR3 is TGCGCCAGCAGCCAGCTTTCCGCGCGGCCGCAAATCTACGAGCAGTACTTC. Translation: CASSQLSARPQIYEQYF.

This clone occurred a few times. The V call is TRBV10-3, the J call TRBJ1-1; D perhaps matches TRBD1 (6 bases). Trimming stripped 5 bases from V and 3 bases from J, with 13 bases between. The germline gives CDR1 ENHRY, CDR2 SYGVKD. The CDR3 covers 14 residues. The CDR3 reads CAISKTGSDTEAFF. In DNA, the CDR3 is TGTGCCATCAGTAAAACAGGGTCGGACACTGAAGCTTTCTTT.

This clone occurred a few times. The chain couples TRBV7-9 to TRBJ1-1, with TRBD1 matching 9 bases. V was clipped by 4 bases and J by 11 bases; unmatched bases: 14. This CDR3 has 15 amino acids. The germline CDR1 and CDR2 sequences are SEHNR and FQNEAQ (reference sequence). CDR3 sequence: CASSSWTGANGGAFF. DNA for the CDR3: TGTGCCAGCAGCTCTTGGACAGGGGCCAACGGGGGGGCTTTCTTT.

This clone was observed a few times. This chain uses TRBV6-1 with TRBJ2-7; D might be TRBD1 (6 bases). From germline, CDR1 is MNHNS and CDR2 SASEGT. The CDR3 covers 15 residues. V lost 0 bases, J lost 3 bases, and 12 bases lay in between. The CDR3: CASSEAPRTVYEQYF. In nucleotides, the CDR3 is TGTGCCAGCAGTGAAGCTCCCAGGACAGTCTACGAGCAGTACTTC.

The rearrangement links TRBV10-2 to TRBJ1-1; no clear D gene. Deletions cut 6 bases from V and 5 bases from J, with 19 bases between. CDR1 is WSHSY, CDR2 SAAADI, per germline. This CDR3 is built from 15 residues. The CDR3 DNA reads TGCGCCAGCAGAGACCGCGGGCACGGGAGGACTGAAGCTTTCTTT. Translated, it gives CASRDRGHGRTEAFF.

This clone was observed a few times. The rearrangement uses TRBV6-4 and TRBJ2-1; tentatively, D is TRBD2 (6 bases). V lost 0 bases and J lost 8, with 8 bases in between. Germline CDR1 MRHNA, CDR2 SNTAGT. The CDR3 is 13 amino acids. The CDR3 reads CASSDSWGDEQFF. The CDR3 region has the DNA TGTGCCAGCAGTGACTCGTGGGGGGATGAGCAGTTCTTC.

The V gene is TRBV18, the J gene TRBJ2-3; 9 nucleotides align to TRBD1. This CDR3 has 15 amino acids. The germline V gene has CDR1 KGHSH and CDR2 LQKENI. The V gene end was trimmed by 3 bases and the J gene end by 5 bases; junction bases not matched to a gene: 6. The CDR3, as DNA: TGTGCCAGCTCACCCGGACAGGGGTACAGAGATACGCAGTATTTT. Translating gives CASSPGQGYRDTQYF.

The J gene is TRBJ2-7, the V gene TRBV29-1, with TRBD2 matching 8 bases. Germline CDR1 reads SQVTM; CDR2 reads ANQGSEA. V was pared by 0 bases and J by 2 bases, with 6 bases of the junction left unmatched. The CDR3 totals 15 residues. CDR3 DNA: TGCAGCGTTGAAGACCCGCGCGGGGGGCCCTACGAGCAGTACTTC. Protein: CSVEDPRGGPYEQYF.

This clone was counted only a few times. This chain connects TRBV9 to TRBJ1-2; the D gene is possibly TRBD1 (6 bases). Germline V lookup: CDR1 SGDLS, CDR2 YYNGEE. The CDR3 length is 13 residues. V gave up 4 bases and J gave up 4 bases, with 11 bases separating them. CDR3 DNA sequence: TGTGCCAGCAGCCAAGGACAGCCCTATGGCTACACCTTC. Residues: CASSQGQPYGYTF.